This entry concerns a single T cell receptor beta chain. Antigen specificity is unknown. The CDR3 sequence is 14 residues long. Trimming at V came to 6 bases and at J to 5 bases, leaving 2 bases not matched to a gene. CDR1 and CDR2 (germline): MNHEY, SMNVEV (reference sequence). The data are from a study of a mutant IDH1 vaccine in newly diagnosed glioma. Study background: Vaccinations were initiated 4-6 weeks following radiotherapy alone, or were given together with temozolomide cycles. Treated patients, averaging roughly 40 years, were roughly 60% male and around 40% female.

Sequencing was performed with immunoSEQ multiplex PCR; in TCRdb, only in-frame clones are kept and a portion is missing. Here the sample spans approximately 50,000 clones, 76% being singletons. The time point here: week 35, safety follow-up. Every vaccination contained 300 ug of the mutant IDH1 20-mer peptide and was paired with topical imiquimod. This TCR was recovered from a man aged 35 to 55 with glioma. This specimen consisted of PBMCs, obtained from a glioma patient whose treatment included an IDH1 peptide vaccine. The genes are TRBV27 and TRBJ2-7; 15 bases align to TRBD2. The CDR3 is CASRGTSGRNEQYF. The CDR3 DNA reads TGTGCCAGCAGGGGGACTAGCGGGAGGAACGAGCAGTACTTC.